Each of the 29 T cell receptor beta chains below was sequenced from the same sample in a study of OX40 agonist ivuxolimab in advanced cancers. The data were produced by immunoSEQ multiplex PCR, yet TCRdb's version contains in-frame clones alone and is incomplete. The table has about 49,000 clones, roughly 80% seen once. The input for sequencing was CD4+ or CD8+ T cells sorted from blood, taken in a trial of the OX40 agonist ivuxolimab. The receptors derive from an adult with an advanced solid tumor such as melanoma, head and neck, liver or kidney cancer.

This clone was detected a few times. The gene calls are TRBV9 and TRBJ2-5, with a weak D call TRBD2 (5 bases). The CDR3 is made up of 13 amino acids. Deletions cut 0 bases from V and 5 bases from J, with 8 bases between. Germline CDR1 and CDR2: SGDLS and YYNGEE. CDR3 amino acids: CASSVGGEETQYF. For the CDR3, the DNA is TGTGCCAGCAGCGTAGGTGGGGAGGAGACCCAGTACTTC.

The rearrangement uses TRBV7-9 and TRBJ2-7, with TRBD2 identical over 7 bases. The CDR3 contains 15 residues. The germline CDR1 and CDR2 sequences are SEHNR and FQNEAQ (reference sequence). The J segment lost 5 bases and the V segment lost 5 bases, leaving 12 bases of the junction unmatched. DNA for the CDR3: TGTGCCAGCAGCCCCCGGGGGGAGCGGGCGAACGAGCAGTACTTC. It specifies CASSPRGERANEQYF.

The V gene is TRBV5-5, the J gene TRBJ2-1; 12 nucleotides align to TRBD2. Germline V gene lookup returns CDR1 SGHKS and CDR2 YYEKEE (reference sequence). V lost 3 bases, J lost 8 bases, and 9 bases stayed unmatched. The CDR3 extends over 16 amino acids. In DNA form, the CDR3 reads TGTGCCAGCAGCTCGAGGGTGACTAGCGGGAGAGATGAGCAGTTCTTC. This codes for CASSSRVTSGRDEQFF.

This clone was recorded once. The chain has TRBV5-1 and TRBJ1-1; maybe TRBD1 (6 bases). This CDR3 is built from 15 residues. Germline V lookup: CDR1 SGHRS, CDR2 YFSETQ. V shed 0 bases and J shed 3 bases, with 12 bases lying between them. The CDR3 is CASSLDWGRYTEAFF. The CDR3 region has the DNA TGCGCCAGCAGCTTGGATTGGGGGCGATACACTGAAGCTTTCTTT. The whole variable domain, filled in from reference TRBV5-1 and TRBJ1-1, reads KAGVTQTPRYLIKTRGQQVTLSCSPISGHRSVSWYQQTPGQGLQFLFEYFSETQRNKGNFPGRFSGRQFSNSRSEMNVSTLELGDSALYLCASSLDWGRYTEAFFGQGTRLTVV.

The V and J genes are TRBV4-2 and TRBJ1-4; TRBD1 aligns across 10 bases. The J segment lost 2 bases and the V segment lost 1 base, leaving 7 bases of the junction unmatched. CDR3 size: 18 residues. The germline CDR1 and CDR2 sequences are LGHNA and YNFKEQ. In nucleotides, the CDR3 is TGTGCCAGCAGCCAAGGACAGGGGGCCGGTGGGACTAATGAAAAACTGTTTTTT. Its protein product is CASSQGQGAGGTNEKLFF.

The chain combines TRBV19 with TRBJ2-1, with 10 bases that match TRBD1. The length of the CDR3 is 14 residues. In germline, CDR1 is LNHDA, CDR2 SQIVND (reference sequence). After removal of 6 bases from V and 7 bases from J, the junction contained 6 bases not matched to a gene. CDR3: CASRLTGGENEQFF. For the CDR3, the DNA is TGTGCCAGTAGGCTGACAGGGGGCGAAAATGAGCAGTTCTTC. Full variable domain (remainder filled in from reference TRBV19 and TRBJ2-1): DGGITQSPKYLFRKEGQNVTLSCEQNLNHDAMYWYRQDPGQGLRLIYYSQIVNDFQKGDIAEGYSVSREKKESFPLTVTSAQKNPTAFYLCASRLTGGENEQFFGPGTRLTVL.

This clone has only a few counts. The CDR3, as DNA: TGTGCCTTAAGACAGGTGAACACTGAAGCTTTCTTT. Translating it yields CALRQVNTEAFF. The chain couples TRBV30 to TRBJ1-1; tentatively, D is TRBD1 (6 bases). Germline loops: CDR1 GTSNPN, CDR2 SVGIG (reference sequence). V lost 7 bases, J lost 0 bases, and 9 bases lay in between. CDR3 length equals 12 residues.

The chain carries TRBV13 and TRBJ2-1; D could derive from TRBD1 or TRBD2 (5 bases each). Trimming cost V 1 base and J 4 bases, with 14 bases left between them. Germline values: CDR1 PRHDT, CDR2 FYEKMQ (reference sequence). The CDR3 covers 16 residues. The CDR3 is CASSLDPVGDYNEQFF. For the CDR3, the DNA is TGTGCCAGCAGCTTAGACCCGGTGGGGGATTACAATGAGCAGTTCTTC. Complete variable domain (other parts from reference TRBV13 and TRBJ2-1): AAGVIQSPRHLIKEKRETATLKCYPIPRHDTVYWYQQGPGQDPQFLISFYEKMQSDKGSIPDRFSAQQFSDYHSELNMSSLELGDSALYFCASSLDPVGDYNEQFFGPGTRLTVL.

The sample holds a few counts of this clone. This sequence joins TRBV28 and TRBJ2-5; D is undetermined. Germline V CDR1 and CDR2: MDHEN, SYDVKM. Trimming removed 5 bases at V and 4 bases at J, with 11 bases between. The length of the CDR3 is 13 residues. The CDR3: CASSPNTGETQYF. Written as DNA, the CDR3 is TGTGCCAGCAGTCCCAATACGGGAGAGACCCAGTACTTC.

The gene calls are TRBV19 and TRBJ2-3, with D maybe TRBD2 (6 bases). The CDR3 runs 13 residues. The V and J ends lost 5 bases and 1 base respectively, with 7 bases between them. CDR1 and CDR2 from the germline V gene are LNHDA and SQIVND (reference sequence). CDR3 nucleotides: TGTGCCAGTAGTTCGGGAGGCACAGATACGCAGTATTTT. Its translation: CASSSGGTDTQYF.

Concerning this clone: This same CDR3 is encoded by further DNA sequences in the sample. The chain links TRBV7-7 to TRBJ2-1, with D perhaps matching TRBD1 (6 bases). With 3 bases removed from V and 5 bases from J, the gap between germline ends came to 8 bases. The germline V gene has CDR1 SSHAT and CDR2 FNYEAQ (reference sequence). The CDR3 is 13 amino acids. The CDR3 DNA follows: TGTGCCAGCAGCTTGGACAGCAACAATGAGCAGTTCTTC. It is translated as CASSLDSNNEQFF.

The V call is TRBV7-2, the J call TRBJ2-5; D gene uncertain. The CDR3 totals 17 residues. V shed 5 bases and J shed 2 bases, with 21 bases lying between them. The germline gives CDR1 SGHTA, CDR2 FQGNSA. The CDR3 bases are TGTGCCAGCAGCCGGCAGGTCTTTTTGGTGGGGCAAGAGACCCAGTACTTC. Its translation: CASSRQVFLVGQETQYF. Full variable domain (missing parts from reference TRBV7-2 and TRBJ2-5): GAGVSQSPSNKVTEKGKDVELRCDPISGHTALYWYRQSLGQGLEFLIYFQGNSAPDKSGLPSDRFSAERTGGSVSTLTIQRTQQEDSAVYLCASSRQVFLVGQETQYFGPGTRLLVL.

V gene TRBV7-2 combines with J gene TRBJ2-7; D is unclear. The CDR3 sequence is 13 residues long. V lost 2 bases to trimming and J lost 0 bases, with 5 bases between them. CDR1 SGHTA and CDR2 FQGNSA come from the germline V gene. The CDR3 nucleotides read TGTGCCAGCAGCTTAACCAGCTCCTACGAGCAGTACTTC. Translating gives CASSLTSSYEQYF.

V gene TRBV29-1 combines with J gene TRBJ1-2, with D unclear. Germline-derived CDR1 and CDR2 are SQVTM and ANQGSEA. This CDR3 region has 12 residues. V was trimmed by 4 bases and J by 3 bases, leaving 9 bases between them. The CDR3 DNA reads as TGCAGCGTTGGGAGCCCGGACTATGGCTACACCTTC. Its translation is CSVGSPDYGYTF.

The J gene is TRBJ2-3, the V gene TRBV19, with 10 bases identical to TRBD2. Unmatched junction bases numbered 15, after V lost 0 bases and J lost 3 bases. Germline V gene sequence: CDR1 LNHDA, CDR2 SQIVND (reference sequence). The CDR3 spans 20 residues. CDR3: CASSIEGGLAIIMGTDTQYF. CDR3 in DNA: TGTGCCAGTAGTATAGAGGGGGGACTAGCGATTATAATGGGGACAGATACGCAGTATTTT.

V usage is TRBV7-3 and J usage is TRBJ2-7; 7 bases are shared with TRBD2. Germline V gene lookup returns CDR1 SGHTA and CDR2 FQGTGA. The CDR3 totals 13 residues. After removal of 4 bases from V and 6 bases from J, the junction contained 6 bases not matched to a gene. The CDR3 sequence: CASSSQAGFEQYF. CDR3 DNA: TGTGCCAGCAGCTCTCAAGCGGGGTTCGAGCAGTACTTC.

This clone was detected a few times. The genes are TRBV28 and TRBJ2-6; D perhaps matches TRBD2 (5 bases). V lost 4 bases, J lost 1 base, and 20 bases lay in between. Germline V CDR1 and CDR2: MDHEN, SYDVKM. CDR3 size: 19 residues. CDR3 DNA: TGTGCCAGCAGTTCACCGCTGGTCACTAGGGTTTCTGGGGCCAACGTCCTGACTTTC. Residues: CASSSPLVTRVSGANVLTF.

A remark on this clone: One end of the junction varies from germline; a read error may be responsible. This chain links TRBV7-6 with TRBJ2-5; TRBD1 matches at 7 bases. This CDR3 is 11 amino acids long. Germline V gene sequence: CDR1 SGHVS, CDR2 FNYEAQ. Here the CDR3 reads CASSMGTDTDF. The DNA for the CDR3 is TGTGCCAGCAGCATGGGGACAGACACAGACTTC.

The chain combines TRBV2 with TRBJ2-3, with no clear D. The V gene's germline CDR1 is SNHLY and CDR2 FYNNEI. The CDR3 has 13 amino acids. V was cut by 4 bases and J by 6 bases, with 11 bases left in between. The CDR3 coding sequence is TGTGCCAGCAGTGTAAAGGGTTGGGATACGCAGTATTTT. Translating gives CASSVKGWDTQYF.

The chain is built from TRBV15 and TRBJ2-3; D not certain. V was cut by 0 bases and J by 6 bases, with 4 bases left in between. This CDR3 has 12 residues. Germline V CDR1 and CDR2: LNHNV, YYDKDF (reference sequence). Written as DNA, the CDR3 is TGTGCCACCAGCAGAGACCGCGATACGCAGTATTTT. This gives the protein CATSRDRDTQYF.

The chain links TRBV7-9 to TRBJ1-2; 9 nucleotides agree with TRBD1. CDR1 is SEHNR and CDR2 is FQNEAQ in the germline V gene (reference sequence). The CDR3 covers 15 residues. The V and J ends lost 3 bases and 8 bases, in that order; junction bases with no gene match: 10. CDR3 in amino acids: CASSLGDRVIEGYTF. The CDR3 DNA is TGTGCCAGCAGCTTGGGGGACAGGGTAATCGAAGGCTACACCTTC. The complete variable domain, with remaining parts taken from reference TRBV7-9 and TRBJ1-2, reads DTGVSQNPRHKITKRGQNVTFRCDPISEHNRLYWYRQTLGQGPEFLTYFQNEAQLEKSRLLSDRFSAERPKGSFSTLEIQRTEQGDSAMYLCASSLGDRVIEGYTFGSGTRLTVV.

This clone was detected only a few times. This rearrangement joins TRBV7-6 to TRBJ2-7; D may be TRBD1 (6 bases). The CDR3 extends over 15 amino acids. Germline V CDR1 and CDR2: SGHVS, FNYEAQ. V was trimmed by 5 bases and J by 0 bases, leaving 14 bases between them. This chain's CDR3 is CASSPRDMSSYEQYF. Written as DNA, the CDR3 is TGTGCCAGCAGCCCCCGGGACATGAGCTCCTACGAGCAGTACTTC. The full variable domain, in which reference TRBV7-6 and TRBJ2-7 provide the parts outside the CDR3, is GAGVSQSPRYKVTKRGQDVALRCDPISGHVSLYWYRQALGQGPEFLTYFNYEAQQDKSGLPNDRFSAERPEGSISTLTIQRTEQRDSAMYRCASSPRDMSSYEQYFGPGTRLTVT.

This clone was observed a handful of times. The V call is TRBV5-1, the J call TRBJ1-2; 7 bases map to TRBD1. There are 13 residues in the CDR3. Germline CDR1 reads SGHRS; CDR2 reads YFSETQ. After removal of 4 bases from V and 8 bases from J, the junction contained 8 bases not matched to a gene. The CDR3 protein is CASSVLQGYGYTF. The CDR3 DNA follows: TGCGCCAGCAGCGTCCTACAGGGGTACGGCTACACCTTC.

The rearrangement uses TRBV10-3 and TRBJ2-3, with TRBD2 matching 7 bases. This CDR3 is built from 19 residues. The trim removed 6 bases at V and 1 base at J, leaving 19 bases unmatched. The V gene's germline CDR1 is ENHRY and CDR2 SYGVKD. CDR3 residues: CAISSDPIGTKRGTDTQYF. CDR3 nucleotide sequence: TGTGCCATCAGCTCAGACCCTATAGGGACTAAAAGGGGCACAGATACGCAGTATTTT.

CDR3 DNA sequence: TGTGCCACCAGCCAGGGGGGCGTTCGGGTAAACACCATATATTTT. Amino acids: CATSQGGVRVNTIYF. This chain connects TRBV15 to TRBJ1-3; 7 bases agree with TRBD1. Germline assignment: CDR1 LNHNV and CDR2 YYDKDF (reference sequence). The CDR3 runs 15 residues. Germline trimming cut 5 bases from V and 6 bases from J; bases unmatched to any gene: 10.

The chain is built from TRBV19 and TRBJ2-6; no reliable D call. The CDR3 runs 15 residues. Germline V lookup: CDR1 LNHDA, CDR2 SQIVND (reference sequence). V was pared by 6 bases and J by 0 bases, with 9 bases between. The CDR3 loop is CASRDHNSGANVLTF. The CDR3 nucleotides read TGTGCCAGTAGGGATCACAACTCTGGGGCCAACGTCCTGACTTTC.

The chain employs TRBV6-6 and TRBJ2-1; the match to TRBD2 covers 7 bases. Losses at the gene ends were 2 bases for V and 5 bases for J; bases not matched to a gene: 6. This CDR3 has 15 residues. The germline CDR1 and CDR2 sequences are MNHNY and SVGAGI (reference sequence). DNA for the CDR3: TGTGCCAGCAGTTACCGAGCGGGATACCACAATGAGCAGTTCTTC. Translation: CASSYRAGYHNEQFF.

The DNA for the CDR3 is TGTGCCAGCAGCCCTCCGGGGGGCGCGGACAATGAGCAGTTCTTC. It yields the protein CASSPPGGADNEQFF. The chain combines TRBV11-2 with TRBJ2-1; the D gene is possibly TRBD2 (7 bases). V lost 5 bases to trimming and J lost 5 bases, with 16 bases between them. Germline V gene lookup returns CDR1 SGHAT and CDR2 FQNNGV. The CDR3 extends over 15 amino acids.

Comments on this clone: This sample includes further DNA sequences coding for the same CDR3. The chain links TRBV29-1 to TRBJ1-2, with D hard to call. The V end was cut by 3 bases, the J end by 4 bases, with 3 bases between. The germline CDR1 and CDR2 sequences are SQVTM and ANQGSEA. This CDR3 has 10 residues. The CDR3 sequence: CSVDSYGYTF. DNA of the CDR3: TGCAGCGTTGATAGCTATGGCTACACCTTC.